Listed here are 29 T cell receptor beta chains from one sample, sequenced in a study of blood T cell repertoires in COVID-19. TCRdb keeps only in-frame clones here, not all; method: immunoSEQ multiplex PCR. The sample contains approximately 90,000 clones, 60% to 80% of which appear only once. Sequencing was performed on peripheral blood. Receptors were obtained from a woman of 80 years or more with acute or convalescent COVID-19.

The DNA for the CDR3 is TGTGCCAGCAGACCTGACAGGGCTAATAATGAAAAACTGTTTTTT. Translating it yields CASRPDRANNEKLFF. The chain links TRBV5-4 to TRBJ1-4; TRBD1 agrees at 7 bases. Trimming at V came to 5 bases and at J to 4 bases, leaving 8 bases not matched to a gene. The CDR3 is made up of 15 amino acids. CDR1 is SGHNT, CDR2 YYREEE, per germline (reference sequence).

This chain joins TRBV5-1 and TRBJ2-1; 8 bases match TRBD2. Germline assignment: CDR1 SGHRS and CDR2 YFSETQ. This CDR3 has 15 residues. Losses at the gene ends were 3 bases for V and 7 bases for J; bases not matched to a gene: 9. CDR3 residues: CASSSQAGEGNEQFF. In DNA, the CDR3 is TGCGCCAGCAGCTCGCAAGCGGGGGAGGGTAATGAGCAGTTCTTC.

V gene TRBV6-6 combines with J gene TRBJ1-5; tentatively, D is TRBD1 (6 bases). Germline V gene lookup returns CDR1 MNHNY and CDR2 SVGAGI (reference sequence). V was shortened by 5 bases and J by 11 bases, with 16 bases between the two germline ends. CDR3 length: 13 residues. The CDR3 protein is CASSNTGSMAQHF. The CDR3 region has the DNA TGTGCCAGCAGTAACACAGGGTCCATGGCCCAGCATTTT.

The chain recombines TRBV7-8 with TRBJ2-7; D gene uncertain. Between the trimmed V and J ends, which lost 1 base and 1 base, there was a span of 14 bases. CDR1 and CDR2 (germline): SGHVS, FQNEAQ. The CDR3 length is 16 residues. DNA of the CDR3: TGTGCCAGCAGCTTAGTGTCAGCCAGGTGGTCCTACGAGCAGTACTTC. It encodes CASSLVSARWSYEQYF.

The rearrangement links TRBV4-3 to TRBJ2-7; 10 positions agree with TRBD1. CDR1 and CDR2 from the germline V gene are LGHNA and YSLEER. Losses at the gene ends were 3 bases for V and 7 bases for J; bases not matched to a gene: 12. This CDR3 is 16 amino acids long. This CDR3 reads CASSQGQGPLLGEQYF. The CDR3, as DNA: TGCGCCAGCAGCCAGGGACAGGGGCCCCTCCTAGGGGAGCAGTACTTC.

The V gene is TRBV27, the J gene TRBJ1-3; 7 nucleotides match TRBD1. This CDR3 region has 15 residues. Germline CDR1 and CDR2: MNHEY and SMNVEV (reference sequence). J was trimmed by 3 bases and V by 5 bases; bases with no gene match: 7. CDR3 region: CASSPSQGFGNTIYF. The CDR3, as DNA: TGTGCCAGCAGTCCCTCACAGGGGTTTGGAAACACCATATATTTT.

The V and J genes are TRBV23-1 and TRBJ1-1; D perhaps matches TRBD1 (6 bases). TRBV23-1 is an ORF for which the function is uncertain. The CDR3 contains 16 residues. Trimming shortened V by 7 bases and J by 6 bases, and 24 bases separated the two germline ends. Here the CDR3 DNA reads TGCGCCAGCAATCCCCTGCTGCGGGGGCGCATGGCTGAAGCTTTCTTT. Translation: CASNPLLRGRMAEAFF.

This CDR3 reads CASSLVIGLAGANVLTF. In DNA, the CDR3 is TGTGCCAGCAGCTTAGTTATCGGACTCGCCGGGGCCAACGTCCTGACTTTC. The chain recombines TRBV7-8 with TRBJ2-6, with D maybe TRBD2 (5 bases). V lost 1 base to trimming and J lost 4 bases, with 14 bases between them. This CDR3 is built from 17 residues. Germline V gene data show CDR1 as SGHVS and CDR2 as FQNEAQ. Full variable domain (missing parts from reference TRBV7-8 and TRBJ2-6): GAGVSQSPRYKVAKRGQDVALRCDPISGHVSLFWYQQALGQGPEFLTYFQNEAQLDKSGLPSDRFFAERPEGSVSTLKIQRTQQEDSAVYLCASSLVIGLAGANVLTFGAGSRLTVL.

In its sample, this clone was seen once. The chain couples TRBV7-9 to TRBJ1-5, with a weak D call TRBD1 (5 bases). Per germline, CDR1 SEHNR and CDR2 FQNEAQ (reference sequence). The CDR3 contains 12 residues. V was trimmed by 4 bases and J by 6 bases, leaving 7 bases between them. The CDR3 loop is CASSSDSQPQHF. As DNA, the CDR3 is TGTGCCAGCAGCTCCGACAGTCAGCCCCAGCATTTT. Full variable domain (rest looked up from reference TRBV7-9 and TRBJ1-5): DTGVSQNPRHKITKRGQNVTFRCDPISEHNRLYWYRQTLGQGPEFLTYFQNEAQLEKSRLLSDRFSAERPKGSFSTLEIQRTEQGDSAMYLCASSSDSQPQHFGDGTRLSIL.

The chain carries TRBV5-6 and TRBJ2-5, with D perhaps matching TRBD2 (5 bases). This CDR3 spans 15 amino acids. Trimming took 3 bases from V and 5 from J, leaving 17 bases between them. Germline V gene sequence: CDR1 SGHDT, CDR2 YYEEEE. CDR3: CASSSLWERQETQYF. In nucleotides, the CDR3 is TGTGCCAGCAGCTCTCTATGGGAGCGGCAGGAGACCCAGTACTTC.

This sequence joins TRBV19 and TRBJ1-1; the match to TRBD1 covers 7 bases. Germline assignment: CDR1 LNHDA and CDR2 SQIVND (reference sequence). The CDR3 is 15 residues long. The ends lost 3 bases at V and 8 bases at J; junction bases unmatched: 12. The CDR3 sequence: CASSMNLRGRWEAFF. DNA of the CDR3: TGTGCCAGTAGTATGAACCTGAGGGGGCGCTGGGAAGCTTTCTTT.

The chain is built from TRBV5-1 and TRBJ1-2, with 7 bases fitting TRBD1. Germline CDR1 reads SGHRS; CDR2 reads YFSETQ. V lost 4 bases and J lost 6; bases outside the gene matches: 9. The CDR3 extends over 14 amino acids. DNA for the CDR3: TGCGCCAGCAGCAGAACAGGGGTTGGGGATGGCTACACCTTC. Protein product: CASSRTGVGDGYTF.

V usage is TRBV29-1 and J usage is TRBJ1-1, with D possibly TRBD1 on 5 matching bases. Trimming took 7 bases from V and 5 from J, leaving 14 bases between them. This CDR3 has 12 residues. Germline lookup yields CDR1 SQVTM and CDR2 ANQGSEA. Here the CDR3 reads CSGLRGGTEAFF. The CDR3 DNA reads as TGCAGCGGGTTACGGGGGGGAACTGAAGCTTTCTTT.

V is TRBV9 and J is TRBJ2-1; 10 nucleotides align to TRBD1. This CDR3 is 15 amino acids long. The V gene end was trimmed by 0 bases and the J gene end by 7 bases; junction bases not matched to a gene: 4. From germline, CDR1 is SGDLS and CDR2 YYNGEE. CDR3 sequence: CASSVVGQGGNEQFF. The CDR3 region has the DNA TGTGCCAGCAGCGTAGTCGGACAGGGGGGAAATGAGCAGTTCTTC.

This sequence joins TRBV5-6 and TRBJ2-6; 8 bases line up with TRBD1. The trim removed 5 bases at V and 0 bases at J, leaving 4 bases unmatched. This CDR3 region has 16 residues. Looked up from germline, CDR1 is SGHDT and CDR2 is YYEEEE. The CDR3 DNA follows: TGTGCCAGCAGGACAGGGGTAGACTCTGGGGCCAACGTCCTGACTTTC. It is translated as CASRTGVDSGANVLTF.

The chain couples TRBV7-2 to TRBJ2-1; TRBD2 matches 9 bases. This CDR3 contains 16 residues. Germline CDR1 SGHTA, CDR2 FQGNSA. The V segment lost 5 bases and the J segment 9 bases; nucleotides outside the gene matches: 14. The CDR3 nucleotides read TGTGCCAGCAGCCCAGGCGCGGGGGGGGTATTTACTGAGCAGTTCTTC. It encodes CASSPGAGGVFTEQFF.

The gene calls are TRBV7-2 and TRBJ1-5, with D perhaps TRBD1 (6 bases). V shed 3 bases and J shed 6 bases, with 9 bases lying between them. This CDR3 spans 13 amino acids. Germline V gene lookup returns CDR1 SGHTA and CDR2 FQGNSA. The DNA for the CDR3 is TGTGCCAGCAGCTTTCACAGGGCTCAGCCCCAGCATTTT. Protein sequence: CASSFHRAQPQHF.

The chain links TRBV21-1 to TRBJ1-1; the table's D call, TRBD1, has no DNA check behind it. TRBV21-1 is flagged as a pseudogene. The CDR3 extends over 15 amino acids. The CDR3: CASSKPTGGNTEAFF. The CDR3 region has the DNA TGTGCCAGCAGCAAACCGACAGGGGGGAACACTGAAGCTTTCTTT.

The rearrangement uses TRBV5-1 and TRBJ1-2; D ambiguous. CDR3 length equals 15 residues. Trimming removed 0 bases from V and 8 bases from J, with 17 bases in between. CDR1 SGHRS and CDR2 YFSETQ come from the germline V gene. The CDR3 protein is CASSLDNLGGRGYTF. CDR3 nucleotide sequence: TGCGCCAGCAGCTTGGACAACCTTGGAGGTAGGGGCTACACCTTC.

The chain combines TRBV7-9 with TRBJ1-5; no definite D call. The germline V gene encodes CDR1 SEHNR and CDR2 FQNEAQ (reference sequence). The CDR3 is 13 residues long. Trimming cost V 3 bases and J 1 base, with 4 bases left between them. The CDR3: CASSFASNQPQHF. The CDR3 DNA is TGTGCCAGCAGCTTTGCGAGCAATCAGCCCCAGCATTTT.

The CDR3 sequence: CASSTTGQGIYNEQFF. DNA of the CDR3: TGCGCCAGCAGCACTACGGGACAGGGGATATACAATGAGCAGTTCTTC. The chain joins TRBV5-1 to TRBJ2-1; 10 bases agree with TRBD1. Trimming took 4 bases from V and 4 from J; bases not matched to a gene: 8. The germline CDR1 and CDR2 sequences are SGHRS and YFSETQ. The CDR3 is made up of 16 amino acids.

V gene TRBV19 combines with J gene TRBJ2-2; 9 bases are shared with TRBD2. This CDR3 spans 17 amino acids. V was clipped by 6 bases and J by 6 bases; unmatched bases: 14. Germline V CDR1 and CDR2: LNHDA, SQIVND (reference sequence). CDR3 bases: TGTGCCAGTAGCCCCGCGCTTGGCGGGGGGGCTCCCGGGGAGCTGTTTTTT. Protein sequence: CASSPALGGGAPGELFF.

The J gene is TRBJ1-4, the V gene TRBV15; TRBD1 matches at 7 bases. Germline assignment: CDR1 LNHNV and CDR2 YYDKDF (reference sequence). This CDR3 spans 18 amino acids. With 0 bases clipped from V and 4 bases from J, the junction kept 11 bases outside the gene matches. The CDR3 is CATSRDSRGRSGNEKLFF. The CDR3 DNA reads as TGTGCCACCAGCAGAGATTCGAGGGGGCGAAGCGGTAATGAAAAACTGTTTTTT.

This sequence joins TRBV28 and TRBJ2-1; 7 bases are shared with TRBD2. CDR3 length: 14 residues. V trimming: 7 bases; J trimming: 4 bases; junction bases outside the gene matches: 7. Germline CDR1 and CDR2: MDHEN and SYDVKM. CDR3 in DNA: TGTGCCAGCACTCCCGGGACTACATACAATGAGCAGTTCTTC. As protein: CASTPGTTYNEQFF. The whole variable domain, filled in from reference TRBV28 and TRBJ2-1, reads DVKVTQSSRYLVKRTGEKVFLECVQDMDHENMFWYRQDPGLGLRLIYFSYDVKMKEKGDIPEGYSVSREKKERFSLILESASTNQTSMYLCASTPGTTYNEQFFGPGTRLTVL.

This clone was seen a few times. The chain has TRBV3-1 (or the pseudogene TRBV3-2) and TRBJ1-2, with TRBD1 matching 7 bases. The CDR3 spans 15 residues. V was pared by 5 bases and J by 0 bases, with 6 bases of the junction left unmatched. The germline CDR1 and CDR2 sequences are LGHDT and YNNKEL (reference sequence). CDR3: CASSDTGVANYGYTF. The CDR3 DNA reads TGTGCCAGCAGCGACACAGGGGTAGCTAACTATGGCTACACCTTC.

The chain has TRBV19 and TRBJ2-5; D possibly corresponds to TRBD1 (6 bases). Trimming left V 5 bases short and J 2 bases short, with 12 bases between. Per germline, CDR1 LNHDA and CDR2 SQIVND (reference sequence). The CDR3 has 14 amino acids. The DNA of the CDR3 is TGTGCCAGTAGTCACAGGGTCGGGCAAGAGACCCAGTACTTC. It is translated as CASSHRVGQETQYF. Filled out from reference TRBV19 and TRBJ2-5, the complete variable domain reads DGGITQSPKYLFRKEGQNVTLSCEQNLNHDAMYWYRQDPGQGLRLIYYSQIVNDFQKGDIAEGYSVSREKKESFPLTVTSAQKNPTAFYLCASSHRVGQETQYFGPGTRLLVL.

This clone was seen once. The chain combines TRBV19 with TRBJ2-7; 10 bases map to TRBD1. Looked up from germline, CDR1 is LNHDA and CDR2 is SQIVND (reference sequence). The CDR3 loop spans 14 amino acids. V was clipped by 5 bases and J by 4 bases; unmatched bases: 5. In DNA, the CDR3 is TGTGCCAGTAGTCTGGGACAGGGGTTATACGAGCAGTACTTC. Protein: CASSLGQGLYEQYF.

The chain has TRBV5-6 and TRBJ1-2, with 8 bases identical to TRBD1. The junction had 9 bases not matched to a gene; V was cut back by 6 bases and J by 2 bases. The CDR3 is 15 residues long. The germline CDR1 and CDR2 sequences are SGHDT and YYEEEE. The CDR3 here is CASNSLDRANYGYTF. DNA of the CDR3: TGTGCCAGCAACTCCCTGGACAGGGCCAACTATGGCTACACCTTC.

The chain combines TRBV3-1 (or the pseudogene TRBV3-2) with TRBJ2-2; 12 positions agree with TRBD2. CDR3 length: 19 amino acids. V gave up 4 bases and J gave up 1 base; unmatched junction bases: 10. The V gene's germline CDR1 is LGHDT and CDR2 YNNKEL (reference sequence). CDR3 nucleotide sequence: TGTGCCAGCAGCCCTCGCGGTCTAGCGGGGGGGCTGAACACCGGGGAGCTGTTTTTT. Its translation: CASSPRGLAGGLNTGELFF.